This TCR beta chain came from a study of T cell changes during pregnancy in multiple sclerosis. Germline loops: CDR1 GTSNPN, CDR2 SVGIG (reference sequence). The CDR3 runs 16 residues. Losses at the gene ends were 6 bases for V and 7 bases for J; bases not matched to a gene: 10. TCRdb keeps only in-frame clones here, not all; method: immunoSEQ multiplex PCR. The sample includes more than 65,000 clones, about nine tenths of them seen just once. The receptor's source is a female donor with multiple sclerosis, enrolled in a pregnancy study. This sequence joins TRBV30 and TRBJ2-2; 14 nucleotides line up with TRBD2. Sequencing used CD4+ T cells from peripheral blood mononuclear cells, obtained before pregnancy. The CDR3 bases are TGTGCCTGTGGGCTGGGACTAGCGGGAGTCAGCGGGGAGCTGTTTTTT. This codes for CACGLGLAGVSGELFF.